This TCR beta chain was documented in a study of metastatic and nonmetastatic thyroid tumors. Across the study: Repertoires from blood and tumor or nodule tissue of malignant and benign thyroid patients were compared.

Germline lookup yields CDR1 SGDLS and CDR2 YYNGEE. The ends lost 8 bases at V and 1 base at J; junction bases unmatched: 5. The CDR3 is 14 residues long. Whole-study findings and limits: Versus benign nodules, malignant thyroid tumors reportedly had significantly higher TCR beta diversity, in blood and tumor.

Per the original data handling: Between-group CDR3 differences, defined by clinicopathological status, yielded a distant-metastasis classifier for papillary thyroid cancer. TCRdb reanalyzed the PCR reads via MiXCR. None of the V and J calls come from the authors' own analysis; TCRdb made them. The data show around 53,000 clones, with more than 15% seen just once and approximately 3.1% held by the top ten. This clone was recorded at least ten times. What it recognizes is unknown. The same CDR3 is also encoded by other DNA sequences in this sample. All patients were untreated before thyroid surgery. The chain recombines TRBV9 with TRBJ1-3; 8 bases match TRBD1. Sequences were obtained from blood. The receptor was derived from a female donor with papillary thyroid cancer or a benign thyroid nodule (not recorded which). Some clones in this sample may be carry-over from other donors' samples. Here the CDR3 DNA reads TGTGCCAGTTCCGGACAGGGTTCTGGAAACACCATATATTTT. Its protein is CASSGQGSGNTIYF.